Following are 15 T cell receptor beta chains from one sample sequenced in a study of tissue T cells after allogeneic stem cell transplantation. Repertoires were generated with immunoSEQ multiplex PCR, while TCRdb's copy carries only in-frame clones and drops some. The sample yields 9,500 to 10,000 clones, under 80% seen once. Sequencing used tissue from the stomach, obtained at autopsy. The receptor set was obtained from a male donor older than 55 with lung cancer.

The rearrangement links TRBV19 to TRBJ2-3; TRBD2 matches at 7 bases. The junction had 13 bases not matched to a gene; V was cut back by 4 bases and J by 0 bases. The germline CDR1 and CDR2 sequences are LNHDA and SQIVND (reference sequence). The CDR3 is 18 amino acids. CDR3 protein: CASSSSRDYITSTDTQYF. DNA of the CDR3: TGTGCCAGTAGTAGCTCCCGGGACTACATAACTAGCACAGATACGCAGTATTTT.

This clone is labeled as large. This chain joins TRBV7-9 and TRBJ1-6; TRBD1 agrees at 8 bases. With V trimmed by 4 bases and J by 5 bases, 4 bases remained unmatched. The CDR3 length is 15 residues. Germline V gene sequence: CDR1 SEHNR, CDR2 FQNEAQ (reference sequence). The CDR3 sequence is CASSSDRDHNSPLHF. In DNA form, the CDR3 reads TGTGCCAGCAGCTCGGACAGGGACCATAATTCACCCCTCCACTTT.

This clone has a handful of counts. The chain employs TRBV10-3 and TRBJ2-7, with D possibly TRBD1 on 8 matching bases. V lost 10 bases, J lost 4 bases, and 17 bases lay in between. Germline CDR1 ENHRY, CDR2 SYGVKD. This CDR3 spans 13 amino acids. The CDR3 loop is CATLDREGYEQYF. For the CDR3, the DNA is TGTGCCACCTTGGACAGGGAGGGTTACGAGCAGTACTTC.

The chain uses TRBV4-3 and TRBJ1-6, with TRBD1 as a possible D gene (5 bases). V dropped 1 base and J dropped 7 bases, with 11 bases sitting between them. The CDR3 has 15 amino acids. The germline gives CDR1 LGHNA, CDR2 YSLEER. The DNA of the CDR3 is TGCGCCAGCAGCCAAGGGGCGGACAACAATTCACCCCTCCACTTT. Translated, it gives CASSQGADNNSPLHF.

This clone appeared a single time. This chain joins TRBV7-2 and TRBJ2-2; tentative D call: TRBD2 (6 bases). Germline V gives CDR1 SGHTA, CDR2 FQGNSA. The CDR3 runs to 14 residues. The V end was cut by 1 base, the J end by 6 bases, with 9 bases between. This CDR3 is CASSLVWGAGELFF. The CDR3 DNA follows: TGTGCCAGCAGCTTAGTATGGGGGGCCGGGGAGCTGTTTTTT.

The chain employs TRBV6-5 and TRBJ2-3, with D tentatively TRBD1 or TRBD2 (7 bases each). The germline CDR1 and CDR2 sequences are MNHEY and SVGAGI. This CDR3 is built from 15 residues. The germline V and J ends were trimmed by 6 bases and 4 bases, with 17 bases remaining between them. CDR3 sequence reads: CASRPQTGRADTQYF. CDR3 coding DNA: TGTGCCAGCAGACCTCAGACAGGGAGGGCAGATACGCAGTATTTT.

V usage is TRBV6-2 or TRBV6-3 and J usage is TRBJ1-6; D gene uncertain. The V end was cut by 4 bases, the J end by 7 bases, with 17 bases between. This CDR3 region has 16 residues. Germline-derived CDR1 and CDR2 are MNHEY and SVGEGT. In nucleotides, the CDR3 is TGTGCCAGCAGTTCGGGAGCCCTGAACATCAATTCACCCCTCCACTTT. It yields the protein CASSSGALNINSPLHF.

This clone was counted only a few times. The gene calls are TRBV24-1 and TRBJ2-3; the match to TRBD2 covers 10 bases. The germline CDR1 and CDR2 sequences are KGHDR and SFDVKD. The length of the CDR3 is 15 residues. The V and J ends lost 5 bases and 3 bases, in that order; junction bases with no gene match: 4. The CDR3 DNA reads TGTGCCACCAGTGCGGGTAGCGGGGGGACAGATACGCAGTATTTT. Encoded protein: CATSAGSGGTDTQYF.

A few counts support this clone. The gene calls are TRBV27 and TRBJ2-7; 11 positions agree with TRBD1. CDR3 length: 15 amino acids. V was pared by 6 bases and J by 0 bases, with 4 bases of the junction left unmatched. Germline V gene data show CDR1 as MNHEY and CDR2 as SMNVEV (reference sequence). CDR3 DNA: TGTGCCAGCAGCCCGGGGACAGGGGGCTCCTACGAGCAGTACTTC. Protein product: CASSPGTGGSYEQYF.

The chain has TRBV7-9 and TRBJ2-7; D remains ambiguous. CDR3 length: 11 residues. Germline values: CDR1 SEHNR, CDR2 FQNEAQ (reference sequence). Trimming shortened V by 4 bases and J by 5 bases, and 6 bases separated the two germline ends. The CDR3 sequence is CASSSLHEQYF. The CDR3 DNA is TGTGCCAGCAGCTCCCTCCACGAGCAGTACTTC.

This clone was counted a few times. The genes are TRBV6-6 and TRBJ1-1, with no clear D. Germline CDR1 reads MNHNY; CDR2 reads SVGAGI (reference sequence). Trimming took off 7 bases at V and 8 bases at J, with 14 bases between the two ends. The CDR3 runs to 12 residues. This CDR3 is CASITTAREAFF. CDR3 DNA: TGTGCCAGCATTACAACTGCCCGGGAAGCTTTCTTT.

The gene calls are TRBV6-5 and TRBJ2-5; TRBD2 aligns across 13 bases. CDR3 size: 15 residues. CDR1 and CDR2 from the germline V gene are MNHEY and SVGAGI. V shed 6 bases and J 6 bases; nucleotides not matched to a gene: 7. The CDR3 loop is CASSKLAGGVKTQYF. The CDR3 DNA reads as TGTGCCAGCAGCAAACTAGCGGGGGGGGTAAAGACCCAGTACTTC.

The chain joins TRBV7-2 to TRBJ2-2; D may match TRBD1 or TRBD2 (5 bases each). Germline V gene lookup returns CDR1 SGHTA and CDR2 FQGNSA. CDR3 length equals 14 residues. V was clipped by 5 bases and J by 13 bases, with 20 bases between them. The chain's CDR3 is CASSLSRDPRGLFF. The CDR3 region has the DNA TGTGCCAGCAGCCTAAGCCGGGACCCACGAGGGCTGTTTTTT.

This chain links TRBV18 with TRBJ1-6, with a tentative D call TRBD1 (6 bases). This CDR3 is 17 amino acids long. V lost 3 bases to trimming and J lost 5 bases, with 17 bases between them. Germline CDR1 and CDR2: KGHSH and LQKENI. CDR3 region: CASSPFTQGSDNSPLHF. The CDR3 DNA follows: TGTGCCAGCTCACCTTTCACCCAGGGGTCGGATAATTCACCCCTCCACTTT.

CDR3 DNA: TGTGCCAGCAGTTACAGTACTAGAACCTACGAGCAGTACTTC. Its translation: CASSYSTRTYEQYF. The J gene is TRBJ2-7, the V gene TRBV6-5; tentative D call: TRBD2 (5 bases). V lost 2 bases and J 2 bases, leaving 10 bases between the germline ends. Germline CDR1 and CDR2: MNHEY and SVGAGI. This CDR3 spans 14 amino acids.